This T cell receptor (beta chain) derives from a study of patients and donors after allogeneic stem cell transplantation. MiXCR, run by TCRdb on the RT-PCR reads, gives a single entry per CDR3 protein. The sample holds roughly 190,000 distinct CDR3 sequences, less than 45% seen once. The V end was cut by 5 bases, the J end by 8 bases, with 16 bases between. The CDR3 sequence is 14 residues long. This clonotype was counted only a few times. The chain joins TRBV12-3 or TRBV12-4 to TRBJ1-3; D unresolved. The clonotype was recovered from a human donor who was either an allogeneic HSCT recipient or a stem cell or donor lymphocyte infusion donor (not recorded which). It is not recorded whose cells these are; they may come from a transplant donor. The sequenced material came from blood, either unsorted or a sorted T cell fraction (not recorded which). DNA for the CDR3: TGTGCCAGCAGTCTCTACTTAGGCTCAGACACCATATATTTT. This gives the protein CASSLYLGSDTIYF.